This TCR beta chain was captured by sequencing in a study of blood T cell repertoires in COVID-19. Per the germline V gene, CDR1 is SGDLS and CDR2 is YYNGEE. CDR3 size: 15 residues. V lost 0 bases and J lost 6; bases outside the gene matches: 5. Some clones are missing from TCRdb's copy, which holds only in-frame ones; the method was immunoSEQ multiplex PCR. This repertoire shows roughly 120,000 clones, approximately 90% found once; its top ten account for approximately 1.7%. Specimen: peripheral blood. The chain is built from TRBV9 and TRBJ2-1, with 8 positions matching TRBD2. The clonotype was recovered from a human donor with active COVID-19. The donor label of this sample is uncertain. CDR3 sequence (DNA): TGTGCCAGCAGCGTAGGGAGTCTAGCGGGCAATGAGCAGTTCTTC. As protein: CASSVGSLAGNEQFF. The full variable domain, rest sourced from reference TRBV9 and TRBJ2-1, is DSGVTQTPKHLITATGQRVTLRCSPRSGDLSVYWYQQSLDQGLQFLIQYYNGEERAKGNILERFSAQQFPDLHSELNLSSLELGDSALYFCASSVGSLAGNEQFFGPGTRLTVL.